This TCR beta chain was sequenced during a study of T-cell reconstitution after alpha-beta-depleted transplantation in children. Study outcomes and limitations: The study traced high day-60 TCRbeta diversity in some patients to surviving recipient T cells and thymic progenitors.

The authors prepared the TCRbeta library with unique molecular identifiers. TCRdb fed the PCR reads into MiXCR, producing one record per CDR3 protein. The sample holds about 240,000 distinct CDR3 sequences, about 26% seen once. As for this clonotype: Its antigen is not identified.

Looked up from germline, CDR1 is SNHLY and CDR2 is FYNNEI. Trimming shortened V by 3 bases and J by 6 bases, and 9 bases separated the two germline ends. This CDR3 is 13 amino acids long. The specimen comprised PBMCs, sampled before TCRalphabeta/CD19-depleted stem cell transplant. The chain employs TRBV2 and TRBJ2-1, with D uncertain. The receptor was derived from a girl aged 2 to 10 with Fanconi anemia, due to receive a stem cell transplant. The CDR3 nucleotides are TGTGCCAGCAGTGACGTGTACACCAATGAGCAGTTCTTC. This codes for CASSDVYTNEQFF.